The rows below give T cell receptor beta chains drawn from one sample of a study of T cell clonotyping in hematopoietic cell transplantation. The data were produced by immunoSEQ multiplex PCR, yet TCRdb's version contains in-frame clones alone and is incomplete. The sample shows over a thousand clones, approximately 81% of them seen only once. This specimen was PBMCs, taken 30 days after allogeneic stem cell transplant. These TCRs come from a male patient aged 60 to 75 who had an allogeneic stem cell transplant, so the T cells may come from the graft donor. Some clones in this sample may be carry-over from other donors' samples. Both conserved end residues are part of each CDR3. Each record gives: clone size, J gene, V gene, D gene, CDR3 protein, CDR3 DNA. A D gene is named only where the DNA matches it firmly. Clone size is shown for a subset of rows, as once, few, many or a class of expanded clone.

NA,TRBJ2-3,TRBV19,TRBD1,CASSTRTGRWNTDTQYF,TGTGCCAGTAGTACCCGGACAGGACGATGGAACACAGATACGCAGTATTTT
NA,TRBJ1-2,TRBV29-1,NA,CSVVVGKGYTF,TGCAGCGTTGTGGTGGGGAAAGGCTACACCTTC
NA,TRBJ2-3,TRBV6-5,TRBD2,CASSGGDRRTDTQYF,TGTGCCAGCAGTGGGGGGGACCGACGCACAGATACGCAGTATTTT
NA,TRBJ2-5,TRBV5-1,TRBD1,CASSSAMDRALETQYF,TGCGCCAGCAGCTCCGCCATGGACAGGGCCCTGGAGACCCAGTACTTC
NA,TRBJ1-4,TRBV19,NA,CASSIWGASTNEKLFF,TGTGCCAGTAGTATTTGGGGGGCATCGACTAATGAAAAACTGTTTTTT
NA,TRBJ2-7,TRBV5-4,NA,CASSLFLGSHEQYF,TGTGCCAGCAGCTTGTTTTTAGGTTCCCACGAGCAGTACTTC
NA,TRBJ1-2,TRBV20-1,NA,CSAAVRGYTF,TGCAGTGCTGCCGTCCGTGGCTACACCTTC
NA,TRBJ1-3,TRBV30,NA,CAWSFGTQGTIYF,TGTGCCTGGAGTTTCGGGACCCAGGGCACCATATATTTT
NA,TRBJ2-2,TRBV27,TRBD2,CASTRGTSGELRTGELFF,TGTGCCAGCACTCGAGGGACTAGCGGGGAACTTCGCACCGGGGAGCTGTTTTTT
few,TRBJ2-7,TRBV7-8,TRBD2,CASSPSTSGKYEQYF,TGTGCCAGCAGCCCGTCGACTAGCGGGAAGTACGAGCAGTACTTC
NA,TRBJ2-3,TRBV6-6,TRBD2,CASSRAGGADTQYF,TGTGCCAGCAGTCGGGCGGGAGGAGCAGATACGCAGTATTTT
NA,TRBJ2-1,TRBV9,TRBD2,CASSGGGRPYNEQFF,TGTGCCAGCAGCGGGGGAGGGAGGCCGTACAATGAGCAGTTCTTC
few,TRBJ1-3,TRBV6-1,TRBD1,CASTGQPSSGNTIYF,TGTGCCAGCACGGGACAGCCTTCTTCTGGAAACACCATATATTTT
NA,TRBJ2-7,TRBV10-3,TRBD2,CATGTSGSANYEQYF,TGTGCCACGGGGACTAGCGGGAGTGCCAACTACGAGCAGTACTTC
few,TRBJ2-1,TRBV4-1,NA,CASSQGGTAYNEQFF,TGCGCCAGCAGCCAAGGTGGGACGGCCTACAATGAGCAGTTCTTC
NA,TRBJ1-6,TRBV5-4,NA,CASSSTTLARNSPLHF,TGTGCCAGCAGCTCAACGACCCTAGCGCGTAATTCACCCCTCCACTTT
NA,TRBJ2-7,TRBV10-3,TRBD2,CAISVGGEGPYEQYF,TGTGCCATCAGTGTCGGGGGGGAGGGCCCCTACGAGCAGTACTTC
NA,TRBJ1-2,TRBV7-8,TRBD1,CASSPGTGTGYGYTF,TGTGCCAGCAGCCCCGGGACAGGGACTGGTTATGGCTACACCTTC
NA,TRBJ2-1,TRBV7-2,TRBD2,CASSLWASGNYNEQFF,TGTGCCAGCAGCTTATGGGCTAGCGGAAATTACAATGAGCAGTTCTTC
NA,TRBJ2-1,TRBV4-2,TRBD2,CASSPVGTSGYNEQFF,TGTGCCAGCAGCCCGGTTGGGACTAGCGGTTACAATGAGCAGTTCTTC
few,TRBJ2-3,TRBV29-1,NA,CSVEGLGTLPTDTQYF,TGCAGCGTTGAGGGTCTAGGAACATTACCCACAGATACGCAGTATTTT
NA,TRBJ2-7,TRBV7-8,NA,CATKRGGHEQYF,TGTGCCACCAAAAGGGGTGGTCACGAGCAGTACTTC
once,TRBJ2-7,TRBV6-5,NA,CATSEGRSYEQYF,TGTGCCACCTCAGAGGGACGGTCCTACGAGCAGTACTTC
NA,TRBJ2-1,TRBV6-4,TRBD1,CASSVVFGTGEQFF,TGTGCCAGCAGCGTAGTATTCGGGACAGGTGAGCAGTTCTTC
NA,TRBJ1-1,TRBV18,TRBD1,CASSPTGGTGMNTEAFF,TGTGCCAGCTCACCCACGGGTGGGACAGGAATGAACACTGAAGCTTTCTTT
NA,TRBJ2-1,TRBV7-9,TRBD2,CASSLALAGGEQFF,TGTGCCAGCAGCTTAGCCCTAGCGGGAGGTGAGCAGTTCTTC
NA,TRBJ2-3,TRBV29-1,TRBD2,CSVGRAGGSTDTQYF,TGCAGCGTTGGGAGAGCCGGGGGGAGCACAGATACGCAGTATTTT
NA,TRBJ2-1,TRBV5-1,NA,CASSRSPPTDEQFF,TGCGCCAGCAGCAGATCCCCCCCGACAGATGAGCAGTTCTTC
NA,TRBJ1-2,TRBV18,NA,CASSPPGPRVFRGYTF,TGTGCCAGCTCACCACCTGGCCCCAGGGTATTCCGTGGCTACACCTTC
NA,TRBJ2-1,TRBV10-3,NA,CAISDPRGVTYNEQFF,TGTGCCATCAGTGACCCGAGAGGGGTTACGTACAATGAGCAGTTCTTC
few,TRBJ1-1,TRBV5-6,NA,CASSPGDTEAFF,TGTGCCAGCAGCCCAGGGGACACTGAAGCTTTCTTT
NA,TRBJ2-1,TRBV5-5,NA,CASSPGALELMSSYNEQFF,TGTGCCAGCAGCCCGGGAGCTTTGGAACTCATGAGCTCCTACAATGAGCAGTTCTTC
NA,TRBJ1-2,TRBV4-1,NA,CASSPQGRVNSYGYTF,TGCGCCAGCAGCCCCCAGGGAAGGGTAAATTCCTATGGCTACACCTTC
NA,TRBJ2-7,TRBV30,NA,CASAGVSYEQYF,TGTGCTTCAGCAGGGGTATCCTACGAGCAGTACTTC
once,TRBJ2-7,TRBV29-1,NA,CSVEGPTSYEQYF,TGCAGCGTTGAGGGCCCGACCTCTTACGAGCAGTACTTC
NA,TRBJ1-4,TRBV28,TRBD1,CASSFPGGNEKLFF,TGTGCCAGCAGTTTCCCAGGGGGCAATGAAAAACTGTTTTTT